This T cell receptor beta chain stems from a study of blood T cell repertoires in COVID-19 (dated by TCRdb to 2018 to 2021). Background for the entire study: The collaborator samples originated in the United States, Italy and Spain and spanned the acute and convalescent phases of COVID-19. The prospective study material was composed of cDNA or gDNA derived from T cells, B-cell-depleted T cells, or PBMCs. Deeply sampled blood TCRbeta repertoires from subjects exposed to, actively infected with, or recovered from COVID-19 were included in the dataset. The repertoires were made available in a free public database intended to serve as a resource for research on the immune response to SARS-CoV-2. The samples were drawn from two sources: the first 160 participants of the ongoing ImmuneRACE study, and over 1,000 subjects contributed by 6 global collaborators. The sample metadata nearly always contained a de-identified subject ID, COVID-19 status, age in years and sex. Where available, HLA class I and class II types were obtained from metadata supplied by the sample provider rather than from assay-based typing.

Collaborating institutions collected whole blood in K2EDTA tubes following their own protocols. For TCRbeta analysis, collaborators shipped samples as frozen whole blood, isolated PBMCs, or DNA extracted from either of those sample types. The immunoSEQ Assay, a bias-controlled multiplex PCR, was used to amplify TCRbeta CDR3 regions from genomic DNA. In the source study's methods: Within the assay, amplification of reference gene primers was used to estimate how many nucleated cells each sample contained. To quantify the absolute abundance of each unique TCRbeta CDR3 rearrangement, sequence reads were collapsed and filtered. For each sample, productive Simpson clonality was calculated as the square root of Simpson's diversity index over productive rearrangements. TCRdb carries this immuneACCESS record with in-frame sequences only. Its versions omit some clonotypes, under half of them owing to an unresolved V gene in the studies checked, with the rest unexplained. That table is the source of V, J and clone size, and D and trimming were worked out from the DNA. This sample holds 140,000 or so clones; roughly 90% were observed only once. Over 0.75% of the sample rests with the top ten.

About this clone itself: Its specific antigen is unknown. No quality values exist for individual bases; no much larger clone is one base distant.

Trimming removed 0 bases from V and 1 base from J; the gene matches leave 12 bases unexplained. From the germline V gene, CDR1 is SGHNT and CDR2 is YENEEA. From the cysteine through the phenylalanine, the CDR3 covers 20 amino acids. The sequence is cut down to CDR3 DNA, 60 bases in frame from base 1. Overall results and qualifications from the work: The quantity of clinical and demographic metadata differed by source and by participant and was supplied without curation.

This chain joins TRBV11-3 to TRBJ1-1, and 12 junction bases match TRBD1. The TCR sequence derives from a woman in her forties or fifties with acute or convalescent COVID-19. Material: peripheral blood. CDR3 loop: CASSLEWFGTGGFRNTEAFF. The nucleotides are TGTGCCAGCAGCTTAGAGTGGTTCGGGACAGGGGGCTTCCGGAACACTGAAGCTTTCTTT.